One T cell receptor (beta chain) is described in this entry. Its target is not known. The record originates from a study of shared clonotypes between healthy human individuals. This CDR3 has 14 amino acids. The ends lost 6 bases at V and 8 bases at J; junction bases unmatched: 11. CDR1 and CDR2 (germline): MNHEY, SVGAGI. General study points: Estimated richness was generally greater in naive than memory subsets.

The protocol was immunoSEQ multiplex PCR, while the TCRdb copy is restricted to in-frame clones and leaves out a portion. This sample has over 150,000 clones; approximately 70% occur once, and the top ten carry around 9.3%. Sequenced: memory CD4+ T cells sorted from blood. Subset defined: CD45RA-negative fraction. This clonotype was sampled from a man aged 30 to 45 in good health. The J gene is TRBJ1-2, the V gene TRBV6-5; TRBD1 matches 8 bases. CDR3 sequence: CASSPGQGKDGYTF. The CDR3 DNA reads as TGTGCCAGCAGCCCCGGACAGGGCAAGGACGGCTACACCTTC.